This T cell receptor (beta chain) was profiled in a study of shared clonotypes between healthy human individuals. Overall study results and limits: Sharing across four donors was highest in naive CD4 (around 5%) and lowest in memory CD8 (approximately 0.4%).

Measured with immunoSEQ multiplex PCR; TCRdb has only the in-frame clones, and not every one. The table includes approximately 2,000,000 clones, 80% to 95% detected once. A note on this clone: Its antigen remains unidentified.

CD45RO negativity and positive selection for CCR7 defined naive CD8 cells, a population that excluded terminally differentiated effector memory CD45RA+ cells. Healthy and HIV-negative, the adult donors had no recent acute infections or vaccinations. This CDR3 contains 19 residues. CDR1 and CDR2 (germline): MGHRA, YSYEKL. V was cut by 0 bases and J by 0 bases, with 18 bases left in between. The chain has TRBV4-1 and TRBJ2-1; no clear D gene. The source is a man aged 18 to 35 in good health. Some clones in this sample may be carry-over from other donors' samples. The sample taken for sequencing was naive CD8+ T cells from PBMCs. The CDR3 spells CASSQDSRPDGVSYNEQFF. CDR3 sequence (DNA): TGCGCCAGCAGCCAAGATTCCCGACCGGATGGGGTCTCCTACAATGAGCAGTTCTTC.